These 29 T cell receptor beta chains were sequenced from one sample in a study of T cells in women clearing cervical HPV infection. Clones were read by immunoSEQ multiplex PCR, and TCRdb kept only the in-frame ones, dropping some. This repertoire includes some 25,000 clones. What was sequenced was blood buffy coat. Receptor source: a woman aged 18 to 75 with a cervical HPV16 infection that either progressed to CIN3+ or cleared (not recorded which).

On this clone: The read halts 3 residues ahead of the CDR3 end, with the missing end drawn from the germline J gene. The rearrangement links TRBV29-1 to TRBJ1-5; D perhaps matches TRBD1 (5 bases). CDR3 length: 14 amino acids. Deletions cut 7 bases from V and 2 bases from J, with 15 bases between. The germline CDR1 and CDR2 sequences are SQVTM and ANQGSEA. The chain's CDR3 is CSALRGGGNQPQHF. Incomplete CDR3 DNA: TGCAGCGCCCTTAGGGGAGGGGGCAATCAGCCC. Full variable domain (remainder filled in from reference TRBV29-1 and TRBJ1-5): SAVISQKPSRDICQRGTSLTIQCQVDSQVTMMFWYRQQPGQSLTLIATANQGSEATYESGFVIDKFPISRPNLTFSTLTVSNMSPEDSSIYLCSALRGGGNQPQHFGDGTRLSIL.

Points on this clone: The read finishes 3 residues shy of the CDR3 end, and the germline J gene is used to complete it. This chain connects TRBV7-2 to TRBJ1-2, with D maybe TRBD1 (6 bases). CDR1 and CDR2 from the germline V gene are SGHTA and FQGNSA. The CDR3 is made up of 13 amino acids. CDR3 DNA (partial): TGTGCCAGCAGCTTACGGGGGGCAGGGGAC. Protein sequence: CASSLRGAGD. The whole CDR3 sequence reads CASSLRGAGDYTF. Full variable domain (outside the CDR3, taken from reference TRBV7-2 and TRBJ1-2): GAGVSQSPSNKVTEKGKDVELRCDPISGHTALYWYRQSLGQGLEFLIYFQGNSAPDKSGLPSDRFSAERTGGSVSTLTIQRTQQEDSAVYLCASSLRGAGDYTFGSGTRLTVV.

In regard to this clone: From the germline J gene comes the end of the CDR3, since the read stops 3 residues before it. The V gene is TRBV5-4, the J gene TRBJ1-1; D is undetermined. CDR1 SGHNT and CDR2 YYREEE come from the germline V gene (reference sequence). There are 16 residues in the CDR3. The V gene lost 0 bases and the J gene lost 0 bases, with 12 bases spanning the gap. The CDR3: CASSLVGRLMNTEAFF. The CDR3 bases that were read are TGTGCCAGCAGCTTGGTAGGCAGACTAATGAACACTGAA.

As regards this clone: The read is 3 residues too short to cover the CDR3 end, so that end is filled in from the germline J gene. The V gene is TRBV7-2, the J gene TRBJ1-2; no clear D gene. This CDR3 region has 14 residues. Looked up from germline, CDR1 is SGHTA and CDR2 is FQGNSA. CDR3 in amino acids: CASSSPRGVYDYTF. CDR3 bases read: TGTGCCAGCAGCTCCCCTCGCGGGGTGTACGAC.

Comment on this clone: The CDR3 extends 3 residues past the end of the read, so its final part is completed from the germline J gene. J is TRBJ2-5 and V is TRBV11-1, with TRBD1 as a possible D gene (6 bases). Germline CDR1 and CDR2: SGHAT and FQDESV (reference sequence). V was trimmed by 8 bases and J by 2 bases, leaving 12 bases between them. This CDR3 comprises 13 residues. The part of the CDR3 DNA that was read is TGTGCCAGCCGAGCCGGGACACAAGAGACC. Amino acids: CASRAGTQET. The CDR3, in full, reads CASRAGTQETQYF.

As concerns this clone: With the read ending 3 residues before the CDR3 end, the germline J gene is used to fill in that end. The chain combines TRBV4-1 with TRBJ1-2; TRBD1 matches 7 bases. J was trimmed by 3 bases and V by 4 bases; bases with no gene match: 14. CDR1 and CDR2 (germline): MGHRA, YSYEKL. CDR3 length: 17 amino acids. The DNA read from the CDR3 is TGCGCCAGCAGCCTCAATCCCCCAGGGGGTGGGTACTATGGC. Translated, it gives CASSLNPPGGGYYG. The complete CDR3 protein is CASSLNPPGGGYYGYTF.

The CDR3 is CASEDRTYTDTYTF. The sequenced CDR3 bases are TGTGCCAGTGAGGACAGGACTTACACAGATACC. This chain joins TRBV19 and TRBJ1-2; 7 bases agree with TRBD1. The observed sequence ends 3 residues before the CDR3 terminus, with the missing tail filled in from the germline J gene. The CDR3 covers 14 residues. CDR1 is LNHDA, CDR2 SQIVND, per germline (reference sequence).

A remark on this clone: Coverage ceases 3 residues before the CDR3 finishes, and the germline J gene fills in the end. The V gene is TRBV14, the J gene TRBJ2-7; 9 nucleotides line up with TRBD1. The ends lost 1 base at V and 3 bases at J; junction bases unmatched: 7. Looked up from germline, CDR1 is SGHDN and CDR2 is FVKESK. The CDR3 sequence is 16 residues long. The CDR3: CASSQGTGTGFYEQYF. CDR3 DNA (partial): TGTGCCAGCAGCCAAGGAACCGGGACAGGGTTCTACGAG.

With respect to this clone: From the germline J gene comes the end of the CDR3, since the read stops 3 residues before it. The chain combines TRBV20-1 with TRBJ1-5, with 7 bases fitting TRBD1. From germline, CDR1 is DFQATT and CDR2 SNEGSKA (reference sequence). The CDR3 has 14 amino acids. J was trimmed by 2 bases and V by 5 bases; bases with no gene match: 6. CDR3 DNA, as far as it was read: TGCAGTGCTTTGACAGGGTTGGGCAATCAGCCC. Translated, it gives CSALTGLGNQP. The CDR3, in full, reads CSALTGLGNQPQHF.

Regarding this clone: The read ends 3 residues shy of where the CDR3 ends; the end is completed using the germline J gene. The chain combines TRBV18 with TRBJ1-2, with 10 positions matching TRBD1. Per the germline V gene, CDR1 is KGHSH and CDR2 is LQKENI. The CDR3 extends over 14 amino acids. CDR3: CASSPDRGPGDYTF. The sequenced part of the CDR3 DNA is TGTGCCAGCTCACCAGACAGGGGGCCGGGGGAC.

Note on this clone: The read stops 3 residues short of the end of the CDR3; the missing end is completed from the germline J gene. V is TRBV13 and J is TRBJ1-2, with TRBD1 matching over 8 bases. Looked up from germline, CDR1 is PRHDT and CDR2 is FYEKMQ (reference sequence). The CDR3 consists of 16 residues. The J segment lost 3 bases and the V segment lost 5 bases, leaving 11 bases of the junction unmatched. The DNA read from the CDR3 is TGTGCCAGCAGCCGAGGGACAGGACGATACGACTATGGC. This sequence encodes CASSRGTGRYDYG. The full CDR3 protein reads CASSRGTGRYDYGYTF.

Worth noting for this clone: The read stops 3 residues short of the end of the CDR3; the missing end is completed from the germline J gene. The gene calls are TRBV7-2 and TRBJ1-4; D remains ambiguous. V lost 2 bases and J 7 bases, leaving 8 bases between the germline ends. The CDR3 loop spans 13 amino acids. Germline-derived CDR1 and CDR2 are SGHTA and FQGNSA. The DNA read from the CDR3 is TGTGCCAGCAGCTTAATGCGTCGTGAAAAA. As protein: CASSLMRREK. The whole CDR3 protein is CASSLMRREKLFF.

Concerning this clone itself: The read ends 3 residues early relative to the CDR3; the germline J gene fills the gap. The V call is TRBV6-2 or TRBV6-3, the J call TRBJ2-1; D remains ambiguous. The CDR3 is made up of 14 amino acids. V lost 2 bases to trimming and J lost 3 bases, with 8 bases between them. Germline assignment: CDR1 MNHEY and CDR2 SVGEGT. This CDR3 reads CASSYLDFYNEQFF. The part of the CDR3 DNA that was read is TGTGCCAGCAGTTACCTAGACTTCTACAATGAG.

Concerning this clone: The CDR3 goes on 3 residues after the read ends, and that part is filled in from the germline J gene. The chain combines TRBV20-1 with TRBJ1-1, with 7 bases that match TRBD1. Germline loops: CDR1 DFQATT, CDR2 SNEGSKA (reference sequence). The V gene end was trimmed by 0 bases and the J gene end by 5 bases; junction bases not matched to a gene: 9. The CDR3 sequence is 15 residues long. Partial CDR3 DNA: TGCAGTGCTAGAGATGGTGACAGGGAGGGGACTGAA. Protein product: CSARDGDREGTE. The whole CDR3 sequence is CSARDGDREGTEAFF.

The CDR3 spells CASSPTRGAFNYGYTF. The DNA read from the CDR3 is TGTGCCAGCAGTCCCACGCGGGGCGCATTTAACTATGGC. J is TRBJ1-2 and V is TRBV6-2 or TRBV6-3, with D tentatively TRBD1 (5 bases). From the germline J gene comes the end of the CDR3, since the read stops 3 residues before it. The CDR3 spans 16 residues. CDR1 is MNHEY and CDR2 is SVGEGT in the germline V gene. V was pared by 5 bases and J by 1 base, with 17 bases between.

A note on this clone: With the read ending 3 residues before the CDR3 end, the germline J gene is used to fill in that end. J is TRBJ1-5 and V is TRBV10-3; 7 bases match TRBD1. With V trimmed by 4 bases and J by 6 bases, 3 bases remained unmatched. The CDR3 has 13 amino acids. Germline assignment: CDR1 ENHRY and CDR2 SYGVKD. CDR3 bases read: TGTGCCATCAGTGCCCCAGGGGGTCAGCCC. The encoded protein is CAISAPGGQP. The whole CDR3 sequence is CAISAPGGQPQHF.

For this clone: The read comes to an end 3 residues before the CDR3 does, leaving the germline J gene to fill in the end. The V and J genes are TRBV7-9 and TRBJ1-2; D is undetermined. Germline V gene sequence: CDR1 SEHNR, CDR2 FQNEAQ (reference sequence). The CDR3 is 15 residues long. This chain's CDR3 is CASSARLAGKYDYTF. The DNA read from the CDR3 is TGTGCCAGCAGCGCACGACTAGCGGGAAAATACGAC.

Notes on this clone: The CDR3 end is not reached by the read, which stops 3 residues before it; the germline J gene fills it in. The rearrangement links TRBV18 to TRBJ1-5; 7 bases are a match to TRBD1. With 3 bases clipped from V and 7 bases from J, the junction kept 12 bases outside the gene matches. This CDR3 contains 16 residues. Germline V lookup: CDR1 KGHSH, CDR2 LQKENI. The DNA read from the CDR3 is TGTGCCAGCTCACCTTCTTCACAGGGGCGACGGCAGCCC. It is translated as CASSPSSQGRRQP. The whole CDR3 sequence is CASSPSSQGRRQPQHF.

A remark on this clone: The read terminates 3 residues ahead of where the CDR3 ends, so the germline J gene completes it. This chain links TRBV10-1 with TRBJ1-5, with 9 nucleotides matching TRBD1. The length of the CDR3 is 15 residues. Trimming took 4 bases from V and 4 from J; bases not matched to a gene: 5. Germline V lookup: CDR1 WNHNN, CDR2 SYGVQD (reference sequence). The sequenced part of the CDR3 DNA is TGCGCCAGCAGTGCCACGGGACAGGGTAATCAGCCC. Residues: CASSATGQGNQP. The whole CDR3 protein reads CASSATGQGNQPQHF.

On this clone itself: The read comes to an end 3 residues before the CDR3 does, leaving the germline J gene to fill in the end. The rearrangement links TRBV19 to TRBJ1-2; 9 positions match TRBD1. V gave up 5 bases and J gave up 4 bases; unmatched junction bases: 11. The CDR3 spans 16 residues. Germline CDR1 reads LNHDA; CDR2 reads SQIVND (reference sequence). The CDR3 sequence is CASSLRWDRATYGYTF. Partial CDR3 DNA: TGTGCCAGTAGTCTACGGTGGGACAGGGCCACCTATGGC.

As concerns this clone: The read ends 3 residues early relative to the CDR3; the germline J gene fills the gap. The chain combines TRBV5-1 with TRBJ1-2; D is perhaps TRBD1 (5 bases). This CDR3 has 13 residues. Germline V gene sequence: CDR1 SGHRS, CDR2 YFSETQ. Trimming left V 4 bases short and J 2 bases short, with 9 bases between. CDR3 loop: CASSPGSNYGYTF. The sequenced CDR3 bases are TGCGCCAGCAGCCCAGGGAGCAACTATGGC.

Comments on this clone: The read ends 3 residues before the CDR3 terminus; that terminus is restored from the germline J gene. This sequence joins TRBV10-3 and TRBJ1-4; no clear D gene. The CDR3 runs 15 residues. Germline CDR1 reads ENHRY; CDR2 reads SYGVKD. CDR3 bases read: TGTGCCATCAGTGAGTCGCGAGAGCCTAATTCACCA. This codes for CAISESREPNSP. In full, the CDR3 is CAISESREPNSPLFF.

A remark on this clone: The read terminates 3 residues ahead of where the CDR3 ends, so the germline J gene completes it. This chain links TRBV20-1 with TRBJ2-1; weak D call: TRBD2 (5 bases). The CDR3 loop spans 16 amino acids. Trimming took off 0 bases at V and 4 bases at J, with 16 bases between the two ends. Per germline, CDR1 DFQATT and CDR2 SNEGSKA (reference sequence). The CDR3 bases that were read are TGCAGTGCTAGAGACGAACTAGAACGCACATACAATGAG. Translated: CSARDELERTYNE. The CDR3, in full, reads CSARDELERTYNEQFF.

CDR3 DNA, as far as it was read: TGTGCCAGCAGCCCAGCGGCGGGATTTGAG. It encodes CASSPAAGFE. The full CDR3 sequence reads CASSPAAGFEQFF. V and J are TRBV7-9 and TRBJ2-1, with D perhaps TRBD2 (6 bases). The read ends 3 residues before the CDR3 terminus; that terminus is restored from the germline J gene. The CDR3 spans 13 residues. V lost 5 bases to trimming and J lost 9 bases, with 14 bases between them. Germline V gene sequence: CDR1 SEHNR, CDR2 FQNEAQ (reference sequence).

Comments on this clone: The read ends 3 residues shy of where the CDR3 ends; the end is completed using the germline J gene. The chain has TRBV11-2 and TRBJ2-5; D is possibly TRBD1 (6 bases). Per the germline V gene, CDR1 is SGHAT and CDR2 is FQNNGV. There are 15 residues in the CDR3. Trimming cost V 5 bases and J 2 bases, with 15 bases left between them. CDR3 DNA, as far as it was read: TGTGCCAGCAGCCTCATGGGACAACAACAAGAGACC. This translates into CASSLMGQQQET. Given in full, the CDR3 is CASSLMGQQQETQYF.

As regards this clone: The read gets to within 3 residues of the CDR3 end, and the germline J gene fills in the rest. The chain links TRBV5-6 to TRBJ2-7; 7 nucleotides line up with TRBD2. Germline CDR1 is SGHDT and CDR2 is YYEEEE. J was trimmed by 6 bases and V by 4 bases; bases with no gene match: 4. The CDR3 covers 12 residues. The part of the CDR3 DNA that was read is TGTGCCAGCAGCCCTGGGGGGGGCGAG. It translates to CASSPGGGE. The entire CDR3 protein reads CASSPGGGEQYF.

Notes on this clone: The CDR3 end lies 3 residues beyond the end of the read and is filled in from the germline J gene. The chain recombines TRBV19 with TRBJ1-6, with a weak D call TRBD1 (6 bases). CDR3 length: 14 residues. Germline V gene sequence: CDR1 LNHDA, CDR2 SQIVND (reference sequence). V was shortened by 3 bases and J by 10 bases, with 13 bases between the two germline ends. The CDR3 loop reads CASSMGGANSPLHF. The sequenced CDR3 bases are TGTGCCAGTAGTATGGGGGGGGCCAACTCACCC.

With respect to this clone: Sequencing ends 3 residues short of the CDR3 end; the germline J gene provides the rest. V usage is TRBV12-3 or TRBV12-4 and J usage is TRBJ2-3, with D uncertain. Trimming removed 3 bases at V and 1 base at J, with 11 bases between. The CDR3 runs 15 residues. CDR3 DNA (partial): TGTGCCAGCAGTTTTCTAGGCATCCGCACAGATACG. Translated: CASSFLGIRTDT. In full, the CDR3 reads CASSFLGIRTDTQYF.

Regarding this clone: Coverage ceases 3 residues before the CDR3 finishes, and the germline J gene fills in the end. The rearrangement links TRBV2 to TRBJ1-4; maybe TRBD1 (5 bases). The length of the CDR3 is 15 residues. Germline V gene lookup returns CDR1 SNHLY and CDR2 FYNNEI. V was cut by 3 bases and J by 8 bases, with 16 bases left in between. CDR3 bases read: TGTGCCAGCAGTGACCGGGCAGGGTTGAAGGAAAAA. Translation gives CASSDRAGLKEK. In full, the CDR3 is CASSDRAGLKEKLFF.